The 22 T cell receptor beta chains below were found in one sample sequenced in a study of neurological immune-mediated disorders. Each CDR3 protein is one row after TCRdb ran MiXCR on the 5' RACE reads. The table has 80,000 or so distinct CDR3 sequences, around 9.9% seen once. Sequencing was performed on PBMCs. The origin of the receptors is a man over 45 in good health.

This clonotype occurred many times. The rearrangement uses TRBV20-1 and TRBJ2-1, with a weak D call TRBD1 (5 bases). V was clipped by 1 base and J by 4 bases, with 17 bases between them. The V gene's germline CDR1 is DFQATT and CDR2 SNEGSKA (reference sequence). There are 16 residues in the CDR3. CDR3 nucleotide sequence: TGCAGTGCTAGAGGTGGGGCAGAGATATGGTACAATGAGCAGTTCTTC. It codes for CSARGGAEIWYNEQFF.

In this sample, this clonotype turned up many times. The junction and the germline gene differ at one end; a read error may be behind it. V and J are TRBV3-1 and TRBJ2-3; 14 bases fit TRBD2. The CDR3 runs 17 residues. Germline values: CDR1 LGHDT, CDR2 YNNKEL (reference sequence). CDR3 protein: CASSQLGTSGSKDTQYF. DNA of the CDR3: TGTGCCAGCAGCCAACTGGGGACTAGCGGGAGCAAAGATACGCAGTATTTT.

This clonotype was found once. An end of the junction differs from the germline gene, which may be a read error. The chain has TRBV5-1 and TRBJ2-1; weak D call: TRBD1 (6 bases). Germline assignment: CDR1 SGHRS and CDR2 YFSETQ. The CDR3 is 16 residues long. In DNA form, the CDR3 reads TGCGCTAGCAGCTTGGGTCCGGGACACGGGTACAATGAGCAGTTCTTC. This translates into CASSLGPGHGYNEQFF.

This clonotype was counted at least ten times. The chain employs TRBV20-1 and TRBJ2-5, with TRBD2 as a possible D gene (6 bases). Trimming took 5 bases from V and 0 from J, leaving 16 bases between them. The CDR3 extends over 15 amino acids. The germline V gene has CDR1 DFQATT and CDR2 SNEGSKA (reference sequence). The CDR3 here is CSASNSGLNQETQYF. Written as DNA, the CDR3 is TGCAGTGCTTCTAACTCGGGACTTAACCAAGAGACCCAGTACTTC.

This chain connects TRBV5-1 to TRBJ2-5, with 9 bases lining up with TRBD2. The CDR3 has 16 residues. The V segment lost 3 bases and the J segment 2 bases; nucleotides outside the gene matches: 8. Germline V gene sequence: CDR1 SGHRS, CDR2 YFSETQ. The CDR3 nucleotides read TGCGCCAGCAGCTCCATGAGCGGGGGGAAACAAGAGACCCAGTACTTC. Protein sequence: CASSSMSGGKQETQYF.

In this sample, this clonotype turned up many times. The J gene is TRBJ1-1, the V gene TRBV5-1; TRBD1 agrees at 10 bases. The CDR3 is 17 residues long. Trimming cost V 3 bases and J 0 bases; bases outside gene matches: 8. From germline, CDR1 is SGHRS and CDR2 YFSETQ. The CDR3 is CASSSGQGVNVNTEAFF. The CDR3 DNA sequence: TGCGCCAGCAGCTCTGGACAGGGGGTTAATGTGAACACTGAAGCTTTCTTT. Combining the CDR3 with reference TRBV5-1 and TRBJ1-1 gives the whole variable domain KAGVTQTPRYLIKTRGQQVTLSCSPISGHRSVSWYQQTPGQGLQFLFEYFSETQRNKGNFPGRFSGRQFSNSRSEMNVSTLELGDSALYLCASSSGQGVNVNTEAFFGQGTRLTVV.

As regards this clonotype: This may stem from a read error, because a much larger clone lies one nucleotide away. The chain combines TRBV28 with TRBJ2-7; no definite D call. This CDR3 is built from 13 residues. V lost 6 bases, J lost 6 bases, and 15 bases lay in between. Germline CDR1 reads MDHEN; CDR2 reads SYDVKM. Here the CDR3 DNA reads TGTGCCAGCAGCCGGTACGCGCCGGGCGAGCAGTACTTC. Protein product: CASSRYAPGEQYF.

This clonotype was found many times. This chain links TRBV5-1 with TRBJ2-7; tentatively, D is TRBD1 (6 bases). CDR1 is SGHRS and CDR2 is YFSETQ in the germline V gene. The CDR3 extends over 12 amino acids. V was clipped by 0 bases and J by 5 bases, with 6 bases between them. The CDR3 loop reads CASSLAGDEQYF. The CDR3 DNA reads TGCGCCAGCAGCTTGGCAGGGGACGAGCAGTACTTC.

This clonotype came up many times. The gene calls are TRBV27 and TRBJ2-7, with D possibly matching TRBD2 (6 bases). With 3 bases removed from V and 10 bases from J, the gap between germline ends came to 19 bases. Germline CDR1 is MNHEY and CDR2 is SMNVEV (reference sequence). The CDR3 is 14 amino acids. The CDR3 protein is CASSLNQGSAGQYF. CDR3 DNA sequence: TGTGCCAGCAGTTTGAACCAGGGTTCGGCGGGACAGTACTTC.

This clonotype was observed many times. This chain connects TRBV7-2 to TRBJ1-1, with TRBD1 as a possible D gene (5 bases). The CDR3 spans 15 residues. Trimming cost V 0 bases and J 6 bases, with 14 bases left between them. Germline CDR1 is SGHTA and CDR2 is FQGNSA. CDR3 protein: CASSLATAGSAEAFF. Here the CDR3 DNA reads TGTGCCAGCAGCTTAGCCACAGCAGGGAGCGCTGAAGCTTTCTTT.

In this sample, this clonotype turned up a few times. Being one base from a much bigger clone, this may be a read error. The rearrangement joins TRBV7-9 to TRBJ2-5; D possibly corresponds to TRBD1 (5 bases). Trimming pared 2 bases from V and 3 bases from J, leaving 7 bases between. Germline CDR1 reads SEHNR; CDR2 reads FQNEAQ (reference sequence). This CDR3 is 13 amino acids long. Here the CDR3 reads CASSLQGKETQYF. The CDR3 DNA follows: TGTGCCAGCAGCTTACAGGGTAAAGAGACCCAGTACTTC.

This clonotype was counted many times. This chain links TRBV2 with TRBJ2-1, with D hard to call. V lost 1 base, J lost 10 bases, and 11 bases lay in between. Germline values: CDR1 SNHLY, CDR2 FYNNEI. The CDR3 totals 13 residues. CDR3 sequence: CASSEESRGEQFF. CDR3 bases: TGTGCCAGCAGTGAAGAGTCAAGAGGAGAGCAGTTCTTC.

On this clonotype: A read error may be the cause here, since a much bigger clone is one base away. The V gene is TRBV29-1, the J gene TRBJ2-7, with TRBD2 identical over 12 bases. This CDR3 is built from 13 residues. Looked up from germline, CDR1 is SQVTM and CDR2 is ANQGSEA. The CDR3 here is CSIRTSGNYKQYF. CDR3 nucleotides: TGCAGCATCCGGACTAGCGGGAACTACAAGCAGTACTTC.

This clonotype was seen repeatedly, ten times or more. This chain joins TRBV20-1 and TRBJ2-2, with TRBD2 as a possible D gene (5 bases). Germline V gene data show CDR1 as DFQATT and CDR2 as SNEGSKA (reference sequence). The CDR3 consists of 14 residues. Trimming cost V 7 bases and J 4 bases, with 16 bases left between them. CDR3 protein: CSVSGNGVTGELFF. The CDR3 coding sequence is TGCAGTGTTTCCGGGAATGGAGTCACCGGGGAGCTGTTTTTT.

This clonotype occurred many times. The chain couples TRBV25-1 to TRBJ1-4; a possible D gene is TRBD1 (5 bases). The ends were cut back, 6 bases at V and 1 base at J, with 12 bases in the middle. Germline assignment: CDR1 MGHDK and CDR2 SYGVNS. The CDR3 is 15 residues long. CDR3 DNA sequence: TGTGCCAGCAGCCCTCGGGGCATAACTAATGAAAAACTGTTTTTT. This gives the protein CASSPRGITNEKLFF.

At least ten counts were recorded for this clonotype. The chain recombines TRBV29-1 with TRBJ2-2; no clear D gene. Germline V gives CDR1 SQVTM, CDR2 ANQGSEA. This CDR3 region has 15 residues. The V end lost 0 bases, the J end lost 1 base, and 9 bases lay between the germline ends. Here the CDR3 reads CSVEDQEENTGELFF. In DNA, the CDR3 is TGCAGCGTTGAAGATCAAGAGGAGAACACCGGGGAGCTGTTTTTT.

This clonotype was counted many times. The chain links TRBV29-1 to TRBJ2-3, with unresolved D. CDR3 length: 12 amino acids. Trimming stripped 7 bases from V and 2 bases from J, with 10 bases between. Germline-derived CDR1 and CDR2 are SQVTM and ANQGSEA. The CDR3 nucleotides read TGCAGCGGCACCCGAATCACAGATACGCAGTATTTT. Translated, it gives CSGTRITDTQYF.

This clonotype was picked up many times. Written as DNA, the CDR3 is TGCAGCGTTGATTGGGCGGGAGGGTTCCTTTACAATGAGCAGTTCTTC. Protein: CSVDWAGGFLYNEQFF. This rearrangement joins TRBV29-1 to TRBJ2-1, with 9 bases fitting TRBD2. From germline, CDR1 is SQVTM and CDR2 ANQGSEA. This CDR3 contains 16 residues. The V segment lost 3 bases and the J segment 4 bases; nucleotides outside the gene matches: 10.

The chain joins TRBV6-2 or TRBV6-3 to TRBJ2-2; 11 nucleotides align to TRBD2. The CDR3 consists of 16 residues. Germline values: CDR1 MNHEY, CDR2 SVGEGT. V shed 5 bases and J 7 bases; nucleotides not matched to a gene: 9. Written as DNA, the CDR3 is TGTGCCAGCAGTCCCCATCTAGCGGGAGGCAACGGGGAGCTGTTTTTT. Encoded protein: CASSPHLAGGNGELFF.

This clonotype was picked up many times. V is TRBV12-3 or TRBV12-4 and J is TRBJ2-5; either TRBD1 or TRBD2 may fit D (7 bases each). The CDR3 is 13 amino acids. Trimming removed 7 bases at V and 7 bases at J, with 16 bases between. CDR3 sequence: CASTTTGEGTQYF. The CDR3 bases are TGTGCCAGCACAACCACAGGGGAGGGGACCCAGTACTTC.

This clonotype was detected many times. The chain carries TRBV6-1 and TRBJ2-7; D is ambiguous. V was cut by 7 bases and J by 3 bases, with 7 bases left in between. Per germline, CDR1 MNHNS and CDR2 SASEGT. This CDR3 is 11 amino acids long. In nucleotides, the CDR3 is TGTGCCAGCATCCGATTCTACGAGCAGTACTTC. Translated: CASIRFYEQYF.

This clonotype was observed at least ten times. V gene TRBV20-1 combines with J gene TRBJ2-2, with TRBD2 matching 8 bases. Germline lookup yields CDR1 DFQATT and CDR2 SNEGSKA (reference sequence). The CDR3 runs to 15 residues. With 3 bases clipped from V and 7 bases from J, the junction kept 10 bases outside the gene matches. DNA for the CDR3: TGCAGTGCTAGTCTCCGGGAGGGCCTCGGCGGGGAGCTGTTTTTT. Translation gives CSASLREGLGGELFF.